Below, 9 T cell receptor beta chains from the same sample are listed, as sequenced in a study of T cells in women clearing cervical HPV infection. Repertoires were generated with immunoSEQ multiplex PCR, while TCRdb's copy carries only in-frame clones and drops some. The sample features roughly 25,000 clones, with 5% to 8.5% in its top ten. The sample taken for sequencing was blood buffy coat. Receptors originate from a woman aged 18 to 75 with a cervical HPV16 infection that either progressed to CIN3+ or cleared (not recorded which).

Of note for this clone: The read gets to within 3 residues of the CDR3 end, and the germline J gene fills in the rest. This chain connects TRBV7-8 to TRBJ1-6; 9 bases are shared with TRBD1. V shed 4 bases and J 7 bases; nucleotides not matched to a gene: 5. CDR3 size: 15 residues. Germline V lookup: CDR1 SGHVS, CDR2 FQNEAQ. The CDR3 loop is CASSYGTGLNSPLHF. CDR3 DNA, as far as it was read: TGTGCCAGCAGCTACGGGACAGGGTTGAATTCACCC.

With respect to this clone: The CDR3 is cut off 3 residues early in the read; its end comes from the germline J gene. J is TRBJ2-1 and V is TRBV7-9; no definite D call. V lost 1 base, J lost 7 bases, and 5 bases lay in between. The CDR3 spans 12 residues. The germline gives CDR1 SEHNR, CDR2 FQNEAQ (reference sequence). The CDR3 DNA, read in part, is TGTGCCAGCAGCTTAGGCAGAAATGAG. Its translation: CASSLGRNE. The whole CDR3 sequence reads CASSLGRNEQFF.

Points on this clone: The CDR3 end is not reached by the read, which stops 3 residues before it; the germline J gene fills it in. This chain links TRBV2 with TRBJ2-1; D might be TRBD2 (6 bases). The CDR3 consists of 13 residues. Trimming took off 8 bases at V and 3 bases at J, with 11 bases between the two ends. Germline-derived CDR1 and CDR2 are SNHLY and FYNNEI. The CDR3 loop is CASLLADYNEQFF. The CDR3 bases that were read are TGTGCCAGCTTGTTAGCGGACTACAATGAG.

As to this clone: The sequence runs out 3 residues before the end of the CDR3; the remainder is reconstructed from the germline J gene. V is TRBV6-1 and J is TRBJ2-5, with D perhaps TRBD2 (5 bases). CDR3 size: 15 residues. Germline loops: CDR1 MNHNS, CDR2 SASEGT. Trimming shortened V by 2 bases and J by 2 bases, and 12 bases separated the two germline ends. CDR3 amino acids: CASSELTGKQETQYF. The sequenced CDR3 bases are TGTGCCAGCAGTGAATTAACGGGGAAGCAAGAGACC.

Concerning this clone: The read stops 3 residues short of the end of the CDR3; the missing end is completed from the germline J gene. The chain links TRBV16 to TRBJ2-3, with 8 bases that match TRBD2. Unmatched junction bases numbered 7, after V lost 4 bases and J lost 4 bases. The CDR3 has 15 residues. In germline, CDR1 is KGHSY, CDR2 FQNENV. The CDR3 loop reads CASSPGGRTADTQYF. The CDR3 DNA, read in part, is TGTGCCAGCAGCCCCGGCGGGAGGACCGCAGATACG. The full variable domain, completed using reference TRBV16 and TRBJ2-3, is GEEVAQTPKHLVRGEGQKAKLYCAPIKGHSYVFWYQQVLKNEFKFLISFQNENVFDETGMPKERFSAKCLPNSPCSLEIQATKLEDSAVYFCASSPGGRTADTQYFGPGTRLTVL.

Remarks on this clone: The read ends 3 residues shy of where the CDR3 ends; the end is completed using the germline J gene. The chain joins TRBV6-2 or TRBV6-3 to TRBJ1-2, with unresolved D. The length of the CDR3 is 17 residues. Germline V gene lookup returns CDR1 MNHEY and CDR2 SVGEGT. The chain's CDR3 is CASRSKATSGAPRDYTF. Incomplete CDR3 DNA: TGTGCCAGCAGATCAAAGGCGACTAGCGGAGCCCCTCGGGAC.

CDR3 in amino acids: CASSIRAEGSYEQYF. The sequenced part of the CDR3 DNA is TGTGCCAGTAGTATAAGGGCAGAAGGCTCCTACGAG. This chain links TRBV19 with TRBJ2-7, with D hard to call. From the germline J gene comes the end of the CDR3, since the read stops 3 residues before it. V shed 2 bases and J shed 0 bases, with 11 bases lying between them. CDR3 length: 15 amino acids. Germline V lookup: CDR1 LNHDA, CDR2 SQIVND (reference sequence).

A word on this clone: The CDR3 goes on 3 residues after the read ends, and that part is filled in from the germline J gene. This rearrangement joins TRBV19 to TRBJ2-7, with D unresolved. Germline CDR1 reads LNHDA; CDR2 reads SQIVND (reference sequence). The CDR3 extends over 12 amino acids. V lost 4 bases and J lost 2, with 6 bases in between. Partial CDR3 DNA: TGTGCCAGTAGTAGCGGAGCCTACGAG. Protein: CASSSGAYE. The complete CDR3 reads CASSSGAYEQYF.

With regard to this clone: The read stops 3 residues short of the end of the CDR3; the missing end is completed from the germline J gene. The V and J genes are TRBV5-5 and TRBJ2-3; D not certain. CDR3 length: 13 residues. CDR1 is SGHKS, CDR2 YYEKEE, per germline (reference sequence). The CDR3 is CASSPTDLGTQYF. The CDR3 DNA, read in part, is TGTGCCAGCAGCCCCACCGATTTAGGGACG.